Each of the 30 T cell receptor beta chains below was sequenced from the same sample in a study of regulatory T cells in long-lasting Graves disease. Time point reported: persistent/refractory GD, antithyroid drugs over 5 years with positive TRAb. TCR sequences were obtained from RNA taken from PBMCs. Sequencing libraries for TCR beta were prepared with iRepertoire HTBI primers and Arm-PCR of CDR3 regions. Via MiXCR, TCRdb re-called the multiplex PCR reads, giving one row per CDR3 protein. The sample lists 430,000 or so distinct CDR3 sequences; roughly a fifth were seen once. The source material was peripheral blood mononuclear cells (PBMCs), sampled when the disease was refractory, from a patient treated with antithyroid drugs. The receptors come from a female donor with Graves disease.

The chain carries TRBV5-1 and TRBJ1-1; D unresolved. The CDR3 runs to 16 residues. V lost 4 bases and J 1 base, leaving 17 bases between the germline ends. CDR1 and CDR2 (germline): SGHRS, YFSETQ. The DNA for the CDR3 is TGCGCCAGCAGCGCGGAACGCGGACGGCAGAACACTGAAGCTTTCTTT. This sequence encodes CASSAERGRQNTEAFF.

The V gene is TRBV2, the J gene TRBJ2-3, with 11 bases that match TRBD2. The CDR3 sequence is 17 residues long. From germline, CDR1 is SNHLY and CDR2 FYNNEI. V was pared by 6 bases and J by 1 base, with 9 bases of the junction left unmatched. CDR3 nucleotides: TGTGCCAGCAGAACCCTAGCGGGAGGACGACGCACAGATACGCAGTATTTT. Amino acid sequence: CASRTLAGGRRTDTQYF.

In this sample, this clonotype turned up many times. This rearrangement joins TRBV20-1 to TRBJ2-2, with D possibly being TRBD1 (6 bases). Trimming removed 1 base at V and 3 bases at J, with 9 bases between. The CDR3 has 14 amino acids. CDR1 and CDR2 (germline): DFQATT, SNEGSKA (reference sequence). The CDR3 region is CSARGQGYTGELFF. Written as DNA, the CDR3 is TGCAGTGCTAGAGGTCAGGGGTACACCGGGGAGCTGTTTTTT.

The chain is built from TRBV6-5 and TRBJ2-5, with 7 bases fitting TRBD1. J gave up 2 bases and V 4 bases, and 10 bases lay outside the gene matches. Germline CDR1 and CDR2: MNHEY and SVGAGI. The CDR3 is 16 amino acids. The CDR3 loop is CASSSRDRQIQETQYF. The CDR3 region has the DNA TGTGCCAGCAGTTCACGGGACAGACAAATACAAGAGACCCAGTACTTC.

In this sample, this clonotype turned up many times. The junction does not match germline at one end; this may be a read error. The chain uses TRBV6-2 or TRBV6-3 and TRBJ2-7, with D perhaps matching TRBD1 (5 bases). The germline V gene has CDR1 MNHEY and CDR2 SVGEGT. The CDR3 sequence is 15 residues long. CDR3 in DNA: TGTGCCAGCAGCTACTTTAGAGACAGTACCTACGAGCAGTACTTC. Protein: CASSYFRDSTYEQYF.

This clonotype was picked up many times. The chain joins TRBV2 to TRBJ2-7, with 8 nucleotides matching TRBD2. J gave up 6 bases and V 5 bases, and 12 bases lay outside the gene matches. The CDR3 sequence is 15 residues long. Per the germline V gene, CDR1 is SNHLY and CDR2 is FYNNEI. The CDR3 loop is CASSNQRERAVEQYF. The CDR3 DNA sequence: TGTGCCAGCAGTAACCAGCGGGAGCGCGCTGTCGAGCAGTACTTC.

The chain uses TRBV28 and TRBJ1-3; TRBD1 might be the D (6 bases). CDR3 length: 14 amino acids. The V end lost 5 bases, the J end lost 0 bases, and 8 bases lay between the germline ends. Germline V CDR1 and CDR2: MDHEN, SYDVKM. CDR3 nucleotide sequence: TGTGCCAGCAGTACAGGGAGCTCTGGAAACACCATATATTTT. It encodes CASSTGSSGNTIYF. Filled out from reference TRBV28 and TRBJ1-3, the complete variable domain reads DVKVTQSSRYLVKRTGEKVFLECVQDMDHENMFWYRQDPGLGLRLIYFSYDVKMKEKGDIPEGYSVSREKKERFSLILESASTNQTSMYLCASSTGSSGNTIYFGEGSWLTVV.

V usage is TRBV27 and J usage is TRBJ2-3; TRBD1 or TRBD2 may be the D gene (5 bases each). This CDR3 is 14 amino acids long. Germline CDR1 is MNHEY and CDR2 is SMNVEV (reference sequence). The V end lost 2 bases, the J end lost 4 bases, and 10 bases lay between the germline ends. CDR3 coding DNA: TGTGCCAGCAGTTTAGTGGGGGTCTCAGATACGCAGTATTTT. This sequence encodes CASSLVGVSDTQYF.

This clonotype has only a few counts. This CDR3 is CASSQDSLGEQYF. The CDR3, as DNA: TGTGCCAGCAGTCAGGACAGTCTGGGGGAGCAGTACTTC. J is TRBJ2-7 and V is TRBV27; D may be TRBD1 (6 bases). This CDR3 region has 13 residues. Germline V gene sequence: CDR1 MNHEY, CDR2 SMNVEV (reference sequence). Trimming cost V 5 bases and J 7 bases, with 15 bases left between them.

Worth noting for this clonotype: This may arise from a read error, as a much more abundant clone is one base away. The chain couples TRBV6-1 to TRBJ2-7; TRBD2 matches at 8 bases. Germline assignment: CDR1 MNHNS and CDR2 SASEGT. CDR3 length: 15 residues. V trimming: 10 bases; J trimming: 1 base; junction bases outside the gene matches: 12. CDR3 sequence: CANISERECSYEQYF. In DNA, the CDR3 is TGTGCCAACATTTCCGAGCGGGAGTGTTCCTACGAGCAGTACTTC.

The chain couples TRBV19 to TRBJ2-2, with D hard to call. The V end was cut by 3 bases, the J end by 0 bases, with 8 bases between. This CDR3 is 15 amino acids long. Germline CDR1 LNHDA, CDR2 SQIVND (reference sequence). DNA for the CDR3: TGTGCCAGTAGTATGACCGTAACGAACACCGGGGAGCTGTTTTTT. It encodes CASSMTVTNTGELFF.

This clonotype was found a few times. V gene TRBV7-6 combines with J gene TRBJ2-2; unclear D gene. V was trimmed by 1 base and J by 4 bases, leaving 7 bases between them. The CDR3 length is 14 residues. Germline values: CDR1 SGHVS, CDR2 FNYEAQ. The CDR3 coding sequence is TGTGCCAGCAGCTTAGAGTCTTCCACCGGGGAGCTGTTTTTT. It is translated as CASSLESSTGELFF.

The DNA for the CDR3 is TGTGCCAGCCGGGGCAGGGTAGGGAATGGCTACACCTTC. It codes for CASRGRVGNGYTF. This chain links TRBV9 with TRBJ1-2; a weak D match, TRBD1 (5 bases). This CDR3 spans 13 amino acids. V was pared by 7 bases and J by 6 bases, with 16 bases between. Germline-derived CDR1 and CDR2 are SGDLS and YYNGEE.

The rearrangement uses TRBV6-5 and TRBJ1-1; no reliable D call. V was trimmed by 0 bases and J by 1 base, leaving 9 bases between them. The germline V gene encodes CDR1 MNHEY and CDR2 SVGAGI. CDR3 length equals 15 residues. Written as DNA, the CDR3 is TGTGCCAGCAGTTACTCGAACCCCAGGAACACTGAAGCTTTCTTT. It translates to CASSYSNPRNTEAFF.

This clonotype was counted only a few times. The V gene is TRBV3-1, the J gene TRBJ1-5; 7 nucleotides agree with TRBD1. The CDR3 sequence is 18 residues long. J was trimmed by 2 bases and V by 2 bases; bases with no gene match: 12. Per germline, CDR1 LGHDT and CDR2 YNNKEL (reference sequence). The CDR3: CASSQSSLDTGGNQPQHF. In nucleotides, the CDR3 is TGTGCCAGCAGCCAAAGCTCCCTCGACACAGGGGGCAATCAGCCCCAGCATTTT. Full variable domain (rest looked up from reference TRBV3-1 and TRBJ1-5): DTAVSQTPKYLVTQMGNDKSIKCEQNLGHDTMYWYKQDSKKFLKIMFSYNNKELIINETVPNRFSPKSPDKAHLNLHINSLELGDSAVYFCASSQSSLDTGGNQPQHFGDGTRLSIL.

This clonotype was detected ten times or more. The J gene is TRBJ1-5, the V gene TRBV27; D may be TRBD1 (5 bases). CDR1 MNHEY and CDR2 SMNVEV come from the germline V gene (reference sequence). V was pared by 6 bases and J by 4 bases, with 16 bases between. The CDR3 is made up of 15 amino acids. The CDR3 DNA is TGTGCCAGCAGAGATTGGCAGGGCCGAAATCAGCCCCAGCATTTT. Translation: CASRDWQGRNQPQHF.

This chain uses TRBV20-1 with TRBJ2-5; D is possibly TRBD1 or TRBD2 (6 bases each). Per the germline V gene, CDR1 is DFQATT and CDR2 is SNEGSKA (reference sequence). The V end was cut by 0 bases, the J end by 5 bases, with 25 bases between. This CDR3 contains 18 residues. CDR3 sequence reads: CSARDAGQAVGYRETQYF. The CDR3 DNA reads TGCAGTGCTAGAGATGCGGGACAAGCGGTGGGGTATAGGGAGACCCAGTACTTC.

This clonotype was counted a few times. The chain recombines TRBV5-1 with TRBJ1-4; TRBD1 agrees at 7 bases. Losses at the gene ends were 5 bases for V and 8 bases for J; bases not matched to a gene: 6. CDR3 length equals 13 residues. The germline CDR1 and CDR2 sequences are SGHRS and YFSETQ. CDR3 bases: TGCGCCAGCAGAGACAGGGTAGGGGAAAAACTGTTTTTT. Its protein is CASRDRVGEKLFF.

This chain joins TRBV18 and TRBJ1-6; D possibly corresponds to TRBD1 (6 bases). The V end was cut by 2 bases, the J end by 6 bases, with 14 bases between. This CDR3 has 16 amino acids. Germline V gives CDR1 KGHSH, CDR2 LQKENI. Here the CDR3 DNA reads TGTGCCAGCTCACCATTTCCCAGGACAGTTAATTCACCCCTCCACTTT. It codes for CASSPFPRTVNSPLHF. Filled out from reference TRBV18 and TRBJ1-6, the complete variable domain reads NAGVMQNPRHLVRRRGQEARLRCSPMKGHSHVYWYRQLPEEGLKFMVYLQKENIIDESGMPKERFSAEFPKEGPSILRIQQVVRGDSAAYFCASSPFPRTVNSPLHFGNGTRLTVT.

To note about this clonotype: The germline gene is not matched at one end of the junction; a read error may be the cause. The chain is built from TRBV6-2 or TRBV6-3 and TRBJ2-7; D may be TRBD1 (6 bases). This CDR3 has 11 residues. The V gene's germline CDR1 is MNHEY and CDR2 SVGEGT. The CDR3 sequence is CVSRNRDKQYF. Written as DNA, the CDR3 is TGTGTCAGCCGAAACAGGGATAAGCAGTACTTC.

This clonotype was observed many times. J is TRBJ1-2 and V is TRBV28; 8 nucleotides line up with TRBD1. The CDR3 length is 15 residues. J was trimmed by 8 bases and V by 7 bases; bases with no gene match: 15. Germline V CDR1 and CDR2: MDHEN, SYDVKM. CDR3: CASMGQDRPPRGYTF. CDR3 coding DNA: TGTGCCAGCATGGGACAGGACAGGCCACCCCGCGGCTACACCTTC.

As concerns this clonotype: A much bigger clone sits one base away, suggesting this may be a read error. The chain recombines TRBV28 with TRBJ2-2; D is ambiguous. The CDR3 sequence is 12 residues long. Germline loops: CDR1 MDHEN, CDR2 SYDVKM. V gave up 7 bases and J gave up 8 bases, with 11 bases separating them. CDR3 residues: CASTGLFGELFF. The CDR3, as DNA: TGTGCCAGCACTGGTCTGTTTGGGGAGCTGTTTTTT. Supplemented by reference TRBV28 and TRBJ2-2, the full variable domain reads DVKVTQSSRYLVKRTGEKVFLECVQDMDHENMFWYRQDPGLGLRLIYFSYDVKMKEKGDIPEGYSVSREKKERFSLILESASTNQTSMYLCASTGLFGELFFGEGSRLTVL.

As concerns this clonotype: A much larger clonotype is one base distant, so this may be a read error. The rearrangement links TRBV6-2 or TRBV6-3 to TRBJ2-2; the match to TRBD1 covers 7 bases. Germline V gives CDR1 MNHEY, CDR2 SVGEGT. This CDR3 is 14 amino acids long. CDR3 protein: CASQDRMDTGELLF. In nucleotides, the CDR3 is TGTGCCAGCCAGGACAGGATGGACACCGGGGAGCTGCTTTTT.

In this sample, this clonotype turned up many times. This sequence joins TRBV20-1 and TRBJ1-1, with TRBD1 matching 7 bases. V gave up 6 bases and J gave up 3 bases; unmatched junction bases: 7. Germline loops: CDR1 DFQATT, CDR2 SNEGSKA (reference sequence). The CDR3 consists of 13 residues. CDR3 in DNA: TGCAGTGCGAACCAGGGGGACTACACTGAAGCTTTCTTT. It codes for CSANQGDYTEAFF.

The genes are TRBV5-1 and TRBJ2-5; D not resolved. There are 13 residues in the CDR3. Germline V gene data show CDR1 as SGHRS and CDR2 as YFSETQ. Trimming pared 4 bases from V and 2 bases from J, leaving 9 bases between. The CDR3 loop reads CASSDRRQETQYF. CDR3 DNA: TGCGCCAGCAGCGACCGTAGACAAGAGACCCAGTACTTC.

V gene TRBV20-1 combines with J gene TRBJ1-1, with 9 bases fitting TRBD1. The CDR3 has 15 amino acids. V lost 4 bases, J lost 4 bases, and 10 bases stayed unmatched. The germline V gene has CDR1 DFQATT and CDR2 SNEGSKA (reference sequence). The CDR3 DNA reads TGCAGTGCTACTGCGACAGGGGGGAGGACCACTGAAGCTTTCTTT. Its protein is CSATATGGRTTEAFF.

This clonotype was observed many times. The rearrangement joins TRBV12-3 or TRBV12-4 to TRBJ2-2, with 10 positions matching TRBD1. The CDR3 consists of 16 residues. The V and J ends lost 5 bases and 7 bases, in that order; junction bases with no gene match: 10. The CDR3 DNA reads as TGTGCCAGCAGTCCCACGGGACAGGGGATCGGCGGGGAGCTGTTTTTT. Translation: CASSPTGQGIGGELFF.

This clonotype came up many times. The chain recombines TRBV30 with TRBJ1-1; TRBD1 is a possible D gene (5 bases). The CDR3 is 14 residues long. CDR1 and CDR2 (germline): GTSNPN, SVGIG (reference sequence). V shed 1 base and J shed 6 bases, with 15 bases lying between them. The DNA for the CDR3 is TGTGCCTGGAGTGGGGGGGGTTCCCAGGCTGAAGCTTTCTTT. Translated: CAWSGGGSQAEAFF. Full variable domain (remainder filled in from reference TRBV30 and TRBJ1-1): SQTIHQWPATLVQPVGSPLSLECTVEGTSNPNLYWYRQAAGRGLQLLFYSVGIGQISSEVPQNLSASRPQDRQFILSSKKLLLSDSGFYLCAWSGGGSQAEAFFGQGTRLTVV.

The rearrangement links TRBV3-1 to TRBJ2-2, with TRBD1 matching 8 bases. Germline CDR1 and CDR2: LGHDT and YNNKEL (reference sequence). V was clipped by 4 bases and J by 5 bases; unmatched bases: 9. The CDR3 spans 16 residues. This CDR3 is CASSPGQVLRTGELFF. The CDR3 nucleotides read TGTGCCAGCAGCCCGGGACAGGTGCTAAGAACCGGGGAGCTGTTTTTT.

There are many counts of this clonotype. This chain links TRBV27 with TRBJ1-2; possible D gene TRBD1, 5 bases. Germline lookup yields CDR1 MNHEY and CDR2 SMNVEV (reference sequence). The CDR3 is 14 residues long. Trimming left V 6 bases short and J 7 bases short, with 18 bases between. The CDR3 nucleotides are TGTGCCAGCAGGCCGGGGGGGAAGACCCTTGGCTACACCTTC. It codes for CASRPGGKTLGYTF.